The 8 T cell receptor beta chains below all came from one sample that was sequenced in a study of shared clonotypes between healthy human individuals. CD45RO negativity and positive selection for CCR7 defined naive CD8 cells, a population that excluded terminally differentiated effector memory CD45RA+ cells. TCRdb's copy holds only in-frame clones and misses some; the assay was immunoSEQ multiplex PCR. The sample holds just over 2,000,000 clones, approximately 94% seen once. Source material: naive CD8+ T cells sorted from blood. The source is a man between 18 and 35 years old in good health.

Remarks on this clone: The sample holds other DNA sequences that translate to the same CDR3. The chain combines TRBV9 with TRBJ1-2; D gene ambiguous. CDR1 and CDR2 from the germline V gene are SGDLS and YYNGEE. The CDR3 consists of 13 residues. Trimming stripped 4 bases from V and 2 bases from J, with 9 bases between. CDR3 DNA sequence: TGTGCCAGCAGCCCCGGAGGGAACTATGGCTACACCTTC. Its translation is CASSPGGNYGYTF. The full variable domain, completed using reference TRBV9 and TRBJ1-2, is DSGVTQTPKHLITATGQRVTLRCSPRSGDLSVYWYQQSLDQGLQFLIQYYNGEERAKGNILERFSAQQFPDLHSELNLSSLELGDSALYFCASSPGGNYGYTFGSGTRLTVV.

V is TRBV27 and J is TRBJ2-7; perhaps TRBD1 as D (5 bases). There are 14 residues in the CDR3. CDR1 and CDR2 from the germline V gene are MNHEY and SMNVEV (reference sequence). Trimming took 3 bases from V and 3 from J, leaving 12 bases between them. The CDR3 reads CASSFKGPGYEQYF. CDR3 DNA: TGTGCCAGCAGTTTTAAGGGGCCCGGCTACGAGCAGTACTTC.

V and J are TRBV4-1 and TRBJ1-1, with 9 bases fitting TRBD1. Germline V gene data show CDR1 as MGHRA and CDR2 as YSYEKL. The CDR3 has 18 amino acids. J was trimmed by 0 bases and V by 2 bases; bases with no gene match: 10. The CDR3 DNA follows: TGCGCCAGCAGCCAATTCCTGACAGGGGGGCGGGTGAACACTGAAGCTTTCTTT. The encoded protein is CASSQFLTGGRVNTEAFF.

The chain couples TRBV7-2 to TRBJ2-5; D possibly corresponds to TRBD1 (5 bases). This CDR3 has 14 amino acids. Germline assignment: CDR1 SGHTA and CDR2 FQGNSA. V dropped 1 base and J dropped 3 bases, with 9 bases sitting between them. The CDR3 region has the DNA TGTGCCAGCAGCTTAGGACAGTGGGAAGAGACCCAGTACTTC. Its protein is CASSLGQWEETQYF.

The V call is TRBV30, the J call TRBJ2-7; D is possibly TRBD2 (7 bases). The CDR3 is 15 residues long. CDR1 is GTSNPN and CDR2 is SVGIG in the germline V gene (reference sequence). V was clipped by 3 bases and J by 3 bases, with 18 bases between them. The CDR3: CAWRGGARGDYEQYF. CDR3 DNA sequence: TGTGCCTGGAGAGGGGGGGCGCGAGGGGACTACGAGCAGTACTTC.

The chain combines TRBV7-9 with TRBJ2-7; 11 bases agree with TRBD2. The CDR3 sequence is 16 residues long. CDR1 is SEHNR, CDR2 FQNEAQ, per germline (reference sequence). V lost 5 bases to trimming and J lost 5 bases; unmatched junction nucleotides: 11. CDR3 nucleotides: TGTGCCAGCAGCACATACTCCGGGACTAGCGGCAACGAGCAGTACTTC. Its protein product is CASSTYSGTSGNEQYF.

The chain combines TRBV19 with TRBJ2-7; D remains ambiguous. V dropped 1 base and J dropped 0 bases, with 13 bases sitting between them. This CDR3 has 16 residues. Germline assignment: CDR1 LNHDA and CDR2 SQIVND (reference sequence). The CDR3, as DNA: TGTGCCAGTAGTATAGCACGAGTGGGAAGCTCCTACGAGCAGTACTTC. This sequence encodes CASSIARVGSSYEQYF.

Worth noting for this clone: At the DNA level, this CDR3 is encoded by other sequences in the same sample as well. The J gene is TRBJ2-7, the V gene TRBV7-8, with a weak D call TRBD1 (6 bases). V dropped 0 bases and J dropped 2 bases, with 8 bases sitting between them. In germline, CDR1 is SGHVS, CDR2 FQNEAQ. The CDR3 is 14 residues long. The CDR3 reads CASSLAGTTYEQYF. CDR3 coding DNA: TGTGCCAGCAGCTTAGCCGGGACAACCTACGAGCAGTACTTC.